The rows below give T cell receptor beta chains drawn from one sample of a study of shared clonotypes between healthy human individuals. The assay was immunoSEQ multiplex PCR, and TCRdb's table has in-frame clones only and misses some. The table lists about 2.5 million clones, under 95% of them singletons. The sequenced sample was naive CD4+ T cells from PBMCs. The source is a man younger than 30 in good health. Some clones in this sample may be carry-over from other donors' samples. Each CDR3 is given with its conserved first and last residue. D genes are given only for firm matches. Clone size is not always given. Where it is, it says once, few, many or a class for expanded clones.

V gene: TRBV6-1; D gene: TRBD1; clone size: NA; J gene: TRBJ1-2; CDR3 DNA: TGTGCCAGCAGTGAAGCGTGGGGGACAGGGTATGGCTACACCTTC; CDR3 protein: CASSEAWGTGYGYTF
V gene: TRBV4-3; D gene: TRBD2; clone size: NA; J gene: TRBJ2-5; CDR3 DNA: TGCGCCAGCAGCCTCGGACTAGCGGGAGTCGGGGAGACCCAGTACTTC; CDR3 protein: CASSLGLAGVGETQYF
V gene: TRBV2; D gene: NA; clone size: few; J gene: TRBJ1-1; CDR3 DNA: TGTGCCAGCAGCGTTAGGACAGCTAACACTGAAGCTTTCTTT; CDR3 protein: CASSVRTANTEAFF
V gene: TRBV6-5; D gene: NA; clone size: NA; J gene: TRBJ2-2; CDR3 DNA: TGTGCCAGCAGTTACACTCTCGGAACCGGGGAGCTGTTTTTT; CDR3 protein: CASSYTLGTGELFF
V gene: TRBV5-4; D gene: TRBD1; clone size: NA; J gene: TRBJ1-2; CDR3 DNA: TGTGCCAGCAGCCCCGGGACAGGAGAAAACTATGGCTACACCTTC; CDR3 protein: CASSPGTGENYGYTF
V gene: TRBV28; D gene: TRBD1; clone size: NA; J gene: TRBJ1-2; CDR3 DNA: TGTGCCAGCAGTTTCGGGACAGCAGGGGCTGGCTACACCTTC; CDR3 protein: CASSFGTAGAGYTF
V gene: TRBV6-6; D gene: NA; clone size: NA; J gene: TRBJ2-7; CDR3 DNA: TGTGCCAGCAGCATTGGCGAGCAGTACTTC; CDR3 protein: CASSIGEQYF
V gene: TRBV28; D gene: NA; clone size: few; J gene: TRBJ1-1; CDR3 DNA: TGTGCCAGCAAGGCTTCGACTGAAGCTTTCTTT; CDR3 protein: CASKASTEAFF
V gene: TRBV27; D gene: TRBD1; clone size: NA; J gene: TRBJ1-1; CDR3 DNA: TGTGCCAGCAGTTTCCTAACAGGGGGAACTGAAGCTTTCTTT; CDR3 protein: CASSFLTGGTEAFF
V gene: TRBV5-1; D gene: NA; clone size: few; J gene: TRBJ1-1; CDR3 DNA: TGCGCCAGCAGCTTGGCGTTAGCTCATACGAACACTGAAGCTTTCTTT; CDR3 protein: CASSLALAHTNTEAFF
V gene: TRBV4-1; D gene: TRBD1; clone size: NA; J gene: TRBJ2-7; CDR3 DNA: TGCGCCAGCAGCCAAATGGGACAGGGGGCCTACGAGCAGTACTTC; CDR3 protein: CASSQMGQGAYEQYF
V gene: TRBV9; D gene: TRBD1; clone size: NA; J gene: TRBJ2-5; CDR3 DNA: TGTGCCAGCAGCGTAGGGGGACAGGTCGGTTTCCAAGAGACCCAGTACTTC; CDR3 protein: CASSVGGQVGFQETQYF
V gene: TRBV4-2; D gene: NA; clone size: NA; J gene: TRBJ1-2; CDR3 DNA: TGTGCCAGCAGCCAAGATCTTGCCAGGGGCGACCCCAAAAACTATGGCTACACCTTC; CDR3 protein: CASSQDLARGDPKNYGYTF
V gene: TRBV28; D gene: TRBD1; clone size: once; J gene: TRBJ1-2; CDR3 DNA: TGTGCCAGCAGTATACAGGGGGCGAACTATGGCTACACCTTC; CDR3 protein: CASSIQGANYGYTF
V gene: TRBV28; D gene: TRBD1; clone size: NA; J gene: TRBJ1-5; CDR3 DNA: TGTGCCAGCAGTGCTATAACCAGGGGGAGCAATCAGCCCCAGCATTTT; CDR3 protein: CASSAITRGSNQPQHF
V gene: TRBV19; D gene: NA; clone size: NA; J gene: TRBJ2-2; CDR3 DNA: TGTGCCAGTAGTATGGGTCGTGAAGGGGCCACGAACACCGGGGAGCTGTTTTTT; CDR3 protein: CASSMGREGATNTGELFF
V gene: TRBV6-1; D gene: NA; clone size: few; J gene: TRBJ1-1; CDR3 DNA: TGTGCCAGCAGTTCAGTTCTCAATGGGAGAGAAGCTTTCTTT; CDR3 protein: CASSSVLNGREAFF
V gene: TRBV5-1; D gene: NA; clone size: NA; J gene: TRBJ2-5; CDR3 DNA: TGCGCCAGCAGCTTGAAGGGCCCGGCCCAAGAGACCCAGTACTTC; CDR3 protein: CASSLKGPAQETQYF
V gene: TRBV2; D gene: NA; clone size: NA; J gene: TRBJ2-5; CDR3 DNA: TGTGCCAGCAACCGGGTCCACGGGGAGACCCAGTACTTC; CDR3 protein: CASNRVHGETQYF
V gene: TRBV7-2; D gene: NA; clone size: NA; J gene: TRBJ2-2; CDR3 DNA: TGTGCCAGCAGCTTAACGGTTATGGGGGAGCTGTTTTTT; CDR3 protein: CASSLTVMGELFF
V gene: TRBV6-4; D gene: TRBD1; clone size: once; J gene: TRBJ2-2; CDR3 DNA: TGTGCCAGCGGTGGGACAGGGGGGATCGGGGAGCTGTTTTTT; CDR3 protein: CASGGTGGIGELFF
V gene: TRBV7-2; D gene: NA; clone size: NA; J gene: TRBJ1-5; CDR3 DNA: TGTGCCAGCAGCTTATGGGGGAGGGCAGCGTACCAGCCCCAGCATTTT; CDR3 protein: CASSLWGRAAYQPQHF
V gene: TRBV7-2; D gene: NA; clone size: NA; J gene: TRBJ1-3; CDR3 DNA: TGTGCCAGCAGCTTAGGGCCCACAGGCACGACTGGAAACACCATATATTTT; CDR3 protein: CASSLGPTGTTGNTIYF
V gene: TRBV5-1; D gene: TRBD1; clone size: NA; J gene: TRBJ1-2; CDR3 DNA: TGCGCCAGCAGCTTCCTGACAGGGGGAGGCTACACCTTC; CDR3 protein: CASSFLTGGGYTF
V gene: TRBV28; D gene: NA; clone size: NA; J gene: TRBJ1-5; CDR3 DNA: TGTGCCAGCAGTCTGGGGGGGGTTCGGAGCAATCAGCCCCAGCATTTT; CDR3 protein: CASSLGGVRSNQPQHF
V gene: TRBV27; D gene: TRBD1; clone size: NA; J gene: TRBJ2-7; CDR3 DNA: TGTGCCAGCAGTGGACAGGGAAGGGACGAGCAGTACTTC; CDR3 protein: CASSGQGRDEQYF
V gene: TRBV29-1; D gene: NA; clone size: NA; J gene: TRBJ1-1; CDR3 DNA: TGCAGCGTTGGCGCGCATCACACTGAAGCTTTCTTT; CDR3 protein: CSVGAHHTEAFF
V gene: TRBV11-3; D gene: TRBD2; clone size: NA; J gene: TRBJ2-3; CDR3 DNA: TGTGCCAGCAGCTCCGGACTAGCGGGAGTTCCCACAGATACGCAGTATTTT; CDR3 protein: CASSSGLAGVPTDTQYF
V gene: TRBV6-6; D gene: NA; clone size: NA; J gene: TRBJ2-4; CDR3 DNA: TGTGCCAGCAGTTACTCCTTTGGGCAGGGGGGAAACATTCAGTACTTC; CDR3 protein: CASSYSFGQGGNIQYF
V gene: TRBV7-2; D gene: NA; clone size: NA; J gene: TRBJ2-7; CDR3 DNA: TGTGCCAGCAGCTTAGTTCTGACAGCCTACGAGCAGTACTTC; CDR3 protein: CASSLVLTAYEQYF
V gene: TRBV7-9; D gene: NA; clone size: NA; J gene: TRBJ1-1; CDR3 DNA: TGTGCCAGCAGCTTAGATGGGCACTATATGAACACTGAAGCTTTCTTT; CDR3 protein: CASSLDGHYMNTEAFF
V gene: TRBV14; D gene: NA; clone size: NA; J gene: TRBJ2-1; CDR3 DNA: TGTGCCAGCAGCCAAGGGGGGGCTCTAGCGGAAAATGAGCAGTTCTTC; CDR3 protein: CASSQGGALAENEQFF
V gene: TRBV6-5; D gene: NA; clone size: few; J gene: TRBJ1-5; CDR3 DNA: TGTGCCAGCAGCGACACGGCGGGGAGGAATCAGCCCCAGCATTTT; CDR3 protein: CASSDTAGRNQPQHF
V gene: TRBV4-2; D gene: NA; clone size: NA; J gene: TRBJ1-2; CDR3 DNA: TGTGCCAGCAGCCATAGGGAACAGGGTCACAATGGCTACACCTTC; CDR3 protein: CASSHREQGHNGYTF
V gene: TRBV18; D gene: TRBD2; clone size: NA; J gene: TRBJ2-7; CDR3 DNA: TGTGCCAGCTCACCAGCGACGGGAGGGCCAACGAGACACGAGCAGTACTTC; CDR3 protein: CASSPATGGPTRHEQYF
V gene: TRBV18; D gene: TRBD2; clone size: NA; J gene: TRBJ2-3; CDR3 DNA: TGTGCCAGTTTACTAGCGGGAGGGCCCGCAGATACGCAGTATTTT; CDR3 protein: CASLLAGGPADTQYF
V gene: TRBV10-3; D gene: TRBD2; clone size: NA; J gene: TRBJ2-3; CDR3 DNA: TGTGCCATCAGGGAGACTAGCGGAAGCACAGATACGCAGTATTTT; CDR3 protein: CAIRETSGSTDTQYF